The T cell receptor (beta chain) described here comes from a study of PD-1 blockade in classical Hodgkin lymphoma. Study as a whole: Patients got intravenous nivolumab 3 mg/kg every 2 weeks. Study-wide results and limits: Newly diagnosed and completely responding patients shared comparable baseline diversity. Patients were excluded if nivolumab began under 1 year after ASCT (the autologous transplant). Reported findings placed baseline TCR diversity lower in newly diagnosed patients (compared with healthy donors).

Sequencing used immunoSEQ multiplex PCR; TCRdb keeps in-frame clones, though not all of them. This repertoire shows around 28,000 clones, more than 85% found once; its top ten account for roughly 0.43%. Per the germline V gene, CDR1 is SGDLS and CDR2 is YYNGEE. The CDR3 extends over 14 amino acids. Deletions cut 3 bases from V and 3 bases from J, with 12 bases between. Time point: cycle 4 day 1 (C4D1), after 5 to 7 weeks of nivolumab. Each of the patients experienced relapse following autologous stem cell transplantation, and their brentuximab vedotin exposure differed. Negative selection with magnetic separation was used to purify CD4+ T cells from thawed PBMCs. Worth noting for this clone: Its antigen is undetermined.

The sequences come from CD4+ T cells from blood, collected before the fourth cycle of nivolumab. The origin of this receptor is a human donor with classical Hodgkin lymphoma. This chain links TRBV9 with TRBJ1-1, with D perhaps matching TRBD1 (6 bases). CDR3 region: CASSADAGDTEAFF. The CDR3 DNA reads as TGTGCCAGCAGCGCGGATGCAGGGGACACTGAAGCTTTCTTT.